Sequencing of this T cell receptor (beta chain) was carried out in a study of control samples from healthy donors and cancer patients. Generated by immunoSEQ multiplex PCR, the TCRdb table keeps only in-frame clones and is missing some. The data contain approximately 190,000 clones, roughly nine tenths of them singletons. Trimming at V came to 5 bases and at J to 7 bases, leaving 7 bases not matched to a gene. Germline assignment: CDR1 SGHTA and CDR2 FQGNSA. The CDR3 has 14 amino acids. Source material: blood. This chain uses TRBV7-2 with TRBJ1-5; TRBD1 matches at 8 bases. The receptor was derived from a young man in good health. The CDR3, as DNA: TGTGCCAGCAGCGGACAGGGTCGGGAGCAGCCCCAGCATTTT. This gives the protein CASSGQGREQPQHF.